These 14 T cell receptor beta chains were sequenced from one sample in a study of blood T cell repertoires in COVID-19 (dated by TCRdb to about 2020). Libraries were built with the immunoSEQ multiplex PCR assay. This is the immuneACCESS table as TCRdb keeps it, with only in-frame sequences that have V and J called. A part of the clones is gone; compared with another copy, unresolved V genes explain less than half, and the rest is unexplained. The sample profile shows roughly 100,000 clones; roughly 89% of them were found once. 5.1% of the sample belongs to the ten largest clones. The sample taken for sequencing was peripheral blood. The receptors shown here come from a human donor in a cohort sampled during active COVID-19.

The rearrangement uses TRBV6-2 or TRBV6-3 and TRBJ1-5; no firm D call. The CDR3 has 16 amino acids. The V end lost 4 bases, the J end lost 8 bases, and 21 bases lay between the germline ends. Germline values: CDR1 MNHEY, CDR2 SVGEGT. The CDR3 region has the DNA TGTGCCAGCAGTTCACCCCTTAGTTTGGCAGGTAAGCCCCAGCATTTT. This translates into CASSSPLSLAGKPQHF.

The V call is TRBV5-1, the J call TRBJ2-2; TRBD2 aligns across 13 bases. CDR1 and CDR2 from the germline V gene are SGHRS and YFSETQ. J lost 2 bases, V lost 0 bases, and 10 bases had no gene match. The CDR3 covers 20 residues. CDR3 loop: CASSLVLPGTSGVNTGELFF. In DNA form, the CDR3 reads TGCGCCAGCAGCTTGGTTCTCCCAGGGACTAGCGGGGTAAACACCGGGGAGCTGTTTTTT.

The rearrangement uses TRBV11-2 and TRBJ2-1, with a weak D call TRBD1 (5 bases). Trimming pared 5 bases from V and 5 bases from J, leaving 19 bases between. CDR3 length: 16 residues. CDR1 SGHAT and CDR2 FQNNGV come from the germline V gene. This CDR3 reads CASSPRGEQAHNEQFF. The CDR3, as DNA: TGTGCCAGCAGCCCAAGAGGCGAACAGGCACACAATGAGCAGTTCTTC.

This chain uses TRBV5-1 with TRBJ2-3, with unresolved D. Germline CDR1 SGHRS, CDR2 YFSETQ. The CDR3 totals 14 residues. Trimming stripped 2 bases from V and 2 bases from J, with 9 bases between. This CDR3 is CASSFGDFTDTQYF. For the CDR3, the DNA is TGCGCCAGCAGCTTCGGTGATTTCACAGATACGCAGTATTTT.

The chain links TRBV6-5 to TRBJ1-6; 7 positions agree with TRBD1. Per the germline V gene, CDR1 is MNHEY and CDR2 is SVGAGI. The CDR3 spans 16 residues. The trim removed 2 bases at V and 5 bases at J, leaving 6 bases unmatched. The CDR3 DNA sequence: TGTGCCAGCAGTTACGGGGCAGGGGGTAATAATTCACCCCTCCACTTT. This sequence encodes CASSYGAGGNNSPLHF.

This chain uses TRBV6-6 with TRBJ1-6, with 7 bases aligning to TRBD1. The CDR3 totals 11 residues. The germline CDR1 and CDR2 sequences are MNHNY and SVGAGI (reference sequence). The ends lost 6 bases at V and 17 bases at J; junction bases unmatched: 7. The DNA for the CDR3 is TGTGCCAGCAGCGAGGGACAGAAAATCCACTTT. Translation: CASSEGQKIHF.

The V call is TRBV10-3, the J call TRBJ2-1; 8 bases line up with TRBD2. Germline-derived CDR1 and CDR2 are ENHRY and SYGVKD. This CDR3 comprises 14 residues. The ends lost 4 bases at V and 4 bases at J; junction bases unmatched: 3. CDR3 amino acids: CAISAAGGYNEQFF. The DNA of the CDR3 is TGTGCCATCAGTGCGGCGGGGGGTTACAATGAGCAGTTCTTC.

Concerning this clone itself: Additional DNA sequences in this sample encode the identical CDR3. The chain couples TRBV15 to TRBJ1-1, with D unclear. In germline, CDR1 is LNHNV, CDR2 YYDKDF (reference sequence). The CDR3 length is 15 residues. Trimming removed 0 bases from V and 9 bases from J, with 17 bases in between. CDR3 nucleotide sequence: TGTGCCACCAGCAGAGAAGTGCAGGCAAGTAAGCAAGCTTTCTTT. Translating it yields CATSREVQASKQAFF.

The chain links TRBV9 to TRBJ2-3; a weak D match, TRBD1 (5 bases). This CDR3 is built from 14 residues. Trimming removed 0 bases at V and 7 bases at J, with 12 bases between. The germline CDR1 and CDR2 sequences are SGDLS and YYNGEE. The CDR3 nucleotides are TGTGCCAGCAGCGTAGGGCCGGACACTCATACGCAGTATTTT. Its translation is CASSVGPDTHTQYF.

The chain is built from TRBV18 and TRBJ1-2; weak D call: TRBD1 (6 bases). Germline-derived CDR1 and CDR2 are KGHSH and LQKENI. V lost 0 bases, J lost 6 bases, and 11 bases lay in between. The CDR3 is 14 residues long. The CDR3 DNA reads TGTGCCAGCTCACCACCCTCAGGGGACAATGGCTACACCTTC. This gives the protein CASSPPSGDNGYTF.

This chain connects TRBV9 to TRBJ2-2; tentative D call: TRBD2 (5 bases). Deletions cut 1 base from V and 1 base from J, with 17 bases between. The CDR3 runs to 18 residues. CDR1 is SGDLS and CDR2 is YYNGEE in the germline V gene. The DNA of the CDR3 is TGTGCCAGCAGCGTATGGGATTCGGGGAGCCTGAACACCGGGGAGCTGTTTTTT. Translation: CASSVWDSGSLNTGELFF.

The chain has TRBV3-1 (or the pseudogene TRBV3-2) and TRBJ2-2, with D possibly TRBD2 on 6 matching bases. Germline assignment: CDR1 LGHDT and CDR2 YNNKEL (reference sequence). There are 18 residues in the CDR3. V dropped 4 bases and J dropped 4 bases, with 22 bases sitting between them. The CDR3 DNA is TGTGCCAGCAGCCCCATTGGCCGCCGGGGGTTTGGCACCGGGGAGCTGTTTTTT. Translation gives CASSPIGRRGFGTGELFF.

The chain links TRBV10-3 to TRBJ2-3; D is uncertain. The germline V gene encodes CDR1 ENHRY and CDR2 SYGVKD. Trimming pared 2 bases from V and 1 base from J, leaving 7 bases between. The CDR3 contains 14 residues. The CDR3 is CAISERGGTDTQYF. The CDR3 DNA reads as TGTGCCATCAGTGAGAGAGGCGGCACAGATACGCAGTATTTT.

The chain is built from TRBV18 and TRBJ2-1; 14 positions agree with TRBD2. Germline V gene lookup returns CDR1 KGHSH and CDR2 LQKENI. The junction had 6 bases not matched to a gene; V was cut back by 0 bases and J by 8 bases. The CDR3 contains 17 residues. The DNA of the CDR3 is TGTGCCAGCTCACCACCGAATCAGGGACTAGCGGGGGATGAGCAGTTCTTC. Protein sequence: CASSPPNQGLAGDEQFF.